What follows is one T cell receptor beta chain and its context. Its antigen remains unidentified. All of the isolated RNA was reverse transcribed, so expressed TCRB transcripts were sequenced. The protocol was immunoSEQ multiplex PCR, while the TCRdb copy is restricted to in-frame clones and leaves out a portion. This table holds about 240,000 clones, more than 11% found once. The data originate from a study of beta chain features in type 1 diabetes. Overall study results and limits: Within patients, naive, central memory and Treg TCRB repertoires seemed more similar than within healthy donors. All four CD4+ subsets of Type 1 diabetes patients contained TCRB CDR3s that were moderately but significantly shorter.

Germline CDR1 and CDR2: MNHEY and SVGAGI. This CDR3 comprises 14 residues. Trimming removed 7 bases from V and 0 bases from J, with 12 bases in between. This rearrangement joins TRBV6-5 to TRBJ1-1, with D possibly matching TRBD1 (6 bases). This receptor was identified in a man aged 25 to 40 with type 1 diabetes. Sequenced sample: naive CD4+ T cells from blood. The CDR3, as DNA: TGTGCCAGCACCCCAGGGGCGTTGAACACTGAAGCTTTCTTT. Protein sequence: CASTPGALNTEAFF.